The next 26 T cell receptor beta chains were all read from a single sample in a study of blood T cells in healthy people across ages. With a J-beta primer mix and a sample-barcoded 5' primer, a second PCR ran about 7 to 12 cycles. TCRdb redid the calling of the 5' RACE reads with MiXCR, one entry per CDR3 protein. The data contain around 990,000 distinct CDR3 sequences, about two fifths of them singletons. Sequences were obtained from blood. The receptors were sampled from a man in his late teens or twenties in good health.

The sample holds a few counts of this clonotype. V and J are TRBV5-1 and TRBJ2-2; TRBD1 might be the D (6 bases). Trimming took off 9 bases at V and 0 bases at J, with 12 bases between the two ends. The CDR3 runs to 14 residues. CDR1 and CDR2 from the germline V gene are SGHRS and YFSETQ. DNA for the CDR3: TGCGCCACCAGACAGGTGACGAACACCGGGGAGCTGTTTTTT. Encoded protein: CATRQVTNTGELFF.

This clonotype occurred a few times. V usage is TRBV12-3 or TRBV12-4 and J usage is TRBJ2-7, with TRBD1 identical over 8 bases. The J call could be wrong; TRBJ2-5 is a better fit for the DNA end. This CDR3 region has 14 residues. The CDR3 DNA is TGTGCCAGCAGCTATCCGGGACAGGCCAAGACCCAGTACTTC. Translation: CASSYPGQAKTQYF.

V is TRBV6-4 and J is TRBJ1-4, with a possible D match to TRBD1 (6 bases). From germline, CDR1 is MRHNA and CDR2 SNTAGT. The CDR3 contains 15 residues. The ends were cut back, 3 bases at V and 5 bases at J, with 13 bases in the middle. CDR3 in amino acids: CASSEEDSGNEKLFF. The CDR3 DNA reads as TGTGCCAGCAGTGAGGAGGACAGTGGAAATGAAAAACTGTTTTTT.

This clonotype has only a few counts. The chain uses TRBV3-1 and TRBJ1-2; 8 positions match TRBD1. Unmatched junction bases numbered 15, after V lost 8 bases and J lost 1 base. Looked up from germline, CDR1 is LGHDT and CDR2 is YNNKEL (reference sequence). The CDR3 runs to 17 residues. DNA of the CDR3: TGTGCCAGCGAGCCAGGGGGCCGGCTACCAGATAACTATGGCTACACCTTC. Translating gives CASEPGGRLPDNYGYTF.

There are a few counts of this clonotype. The rearrangement joins TRBV7-9 to TRBJ1-4; D gene unclear. Germline CDR1 is SEHNR and CDR2 is FQNEAQ (reference sequence). The CDR3 is made up of 14 amino acids. Trimming took 6 bases from V and 1 from J, leaving 9 bases between them. The CDR3 region is CASRWMGTNEKLFF. Here the CDR3 DNA reads TGTGCCAGCAGGTGGATGGGAACTAATGAAAAACTGTTTTTT.

This clonotype appeared a few times. The rearrangement joins TRBV10-3 to TRBJ2-3; 8 bases agree with TRBD1. There are 14 residues in the CDR3. The ends lost 3 bases at V and 6 bases at J; junction bases unmatched: 5. CDR1 and CDR2 (germline): ENHRY, SYGVKD. The CDR3 region has the DNA TGTGCCATCAGTGAAGGAAGACAGGGGGATACGCAGTATTTT. Translating gives CAISEGRQGDTQYF.

Note on this clonotype: One end of the junction does not line up with germline, which may come from a read error. The CDR3: CSAPGTSGGTDMQYF. The CDR3, as DNA: TGCAGTGCCCCCGGGACTAGCGGGGGCACAGATATGCAGTATTTT. The gene calls are TRBV20-1 and TRBJ2-3; 14 positions agree with TRBD2. This CDR3 is built from 15 residues. Per germline, CDR1 DFQATT and CDR2 SNEGSKA (reference sequence).

This clonotype has a count of ten or more. CDR3 bases: TGTGCCAGCACCTCGGGCCCTATGGGCAATGAGCAGTTCTTC. It encodes CASTSGPMGNEQFF. The chain carries TRBV12-3 or TRBV12-4 and TRBJ2-1, with no clear D. Trimming took off 7 bases at V and 6 bases at J, with 16 bases between the two ends. The CDR3 is 14 residues long.

In this sample, this clonotype turned up a few times. A much larger clonotype is one base distant, so this may be a read error. This chain joins TRBV3-1 and TRBJ1-4, with D perhaps TRBD1 (6 bases). The CDR3 is 15 amino acids. The germline gives CDR1 LGHDT, CDR2 YNNKEL (reference sequence). CDR3 protein: CAGSQQGGPNEKLFF. In DNA form, the CDR3 reads TGTGCCGGCAGCCAACAGGGAGGGCCTAATGAAAAACTGTTTTTT.

Only a few counts were recorded for this clonotype. V is TRBV20-1 and J is TRBJ1-2, with D possibly TRBD1 on 5 matching bases. This CDR3 is built from 14 residues. CDR1 DFQATT and CDR2 SNEGSKA come from the germline V gene (reference sequence). V was pared by 0 bases and J by 6 bases, with 14 bases between. The CDR3 coding sequence is TGCAGTGCTAGAGATGGGTGGGGCCCGGATGGCTACACCTTC. Its protein is CSARDGWGPDGYTF.

This clonotype was seen only a few times. The CDR3 loop reads CASSQGLGELNEKLFF. CDR3 DNA sequence: TGCGCCAGCAGCCAAGGATTGGGAGAGCTTAATGAAAAACTGTTTTTT. The chain carries TRBV4-3 and TRBJ1-4; D is ambiguous. From germline, CDR1 is LGHNA and CDR2 YSLEER. Trimming removed 1 base at V and 4 bases at J, with 13 bases between. The CDR3 sequence is 16 residues long.

This clonotype has more than one count but fewer than ten. The gene calls are TRBV12-3 or TRBV12-4 and TRBJ2-2; D is unresolved. V was cut by 8 bases and J by 5 bases, with 6 bases left in between. The CDR3 consists of 11 residues. The CDR3 DNA reads as TGTGCCAGCCTGCTAACCGGGGAGCTGTTTTTT. This translates into CASLLTGELFF.

This clonotype was counted at least ten times. This chain links TRBV4-1 with TRBJ1-2; 7 nucleotides line up with TRBD1. CDR3 length: 19 amino acids. The ends lost 2 bases at V and 0 bases at J; junction bases unmatched: 15. Germline V gene lookup returns CDR1 MGHRA and CDR2 YSYEKL. CDR3 bases: TGCGCCAGCAGCCAACGCGCCGGGACAGCTCTTGGAGCTAACTATGGCTACACCTTC. Translating gives CASSQRAGTALGANYGYTF.

V usage is TRBV11-2 and J usage is TRBJ1-3, with TRBD1 matching over 8 bases. This CDR3 comprises 16 residues. The germline V gene encodes CDR1 SGHAT and CDR2 FQNNGV. V shed 1 base, J shed 5 bases, and the junction held 7 bases outside the gene matches. This chain's CDR3 is CASSLGDRGRRNTIYF. CDR3 sequence (DNA): TGTGCCAGCAGCTTAGGAGACAGGGGTCGTAGAAACACCATATATTTT.

This clonotype was picked up many times. The chain links TRBV20-1 to TRBJ2-3; D possibly matches TRBD1 or TRBD2 (5 bases each). Germline V gene lookup returns CDR1 DFQATT and CDR2 SNEGSKA (reference sequence). The V gene lost 1 base and the J gene lost 6 bases, with 14 bases spanning the gap. The CDR3 covers 14 residues. The CDR3 DNA reads as TGCAGTGCTAGAGTGACAGTCAGGAGGGATACGCAGTATTTT. Translated, it gives CSARVTVRRDTQYF.

The V gene is TRBV28, the J gene TRBJ2-1, with a weak D call TRBD1 (6 bases). The germline gives CDR1 MDHEN, CDR2 SYDVKM. CDR3 length: 15 amino acids. V lost 5 bases, J lost 7 bases, and 18 bases lay in between. In DNA, the CDR3 is TGTGCCAGCAGTCCCCGATGGGGGCAGGGGAATGAGCAGTTCTTC. Protein: CASSPRWGQGNEQFF.

This clonotype showed up just a few times. The chain couples TRBV2 to TRBJ2-5; TRBD2 aligns across 12 bases. V lost 5 bases, J lost 5 bases, and 6 bases stayed unmatched. The CDR3 is made up of 15 amino acids. Germline assignment: CDR1 SNHLY and CDR2 FYNNEI. The CDR3 region is CASSLTSGGAETQYF. DNA of the CDR3: TGTGCCAGCAGTTTGACTAGCGGGGGAGCGGAGACCCAGTACTTC.

V gene TRBV4-1 combines with J gene TRBJ2-3; possibly TRBD2 for D (5 bases). The CDR3 consists of 16 residues. Trimming removed 4 bases at V and 0 bases at J, with 14 bases between. From germline, CDR1 is MGHRA and CDR2 YSYEKL. CDR3 nucleotides: TGCGCCAGCAGCCCCCCTTTGCGGAGGAGCACAGATACGCAGTATTTT. This encodes CASSPPLRRSTDTQYF.

J is TRBJ1-1 and V is TRBV6-6; TRBD1 might be the D (6 bases). Germline CDR1 and CDR2: MNHNY and SVGAGI (reference sequence). The length of the CDR3 is 15 residues. Trimming left V 6 bases short and J 0 bases short, with 14 bases between. The CDR3 bases are TGTGCCAGCAGACGGGACACCTCCATGAACACTGAAGCTTTCTTT. This gives the protein CASRRDTSMNTEAFF.

This clonotype was counted between two and nine times. The chain couples TRBV6-2 or TRBV6-3 to TRBJ2-7; D gene ambiguous. Germline CDR1 MNHEY, CDR2 SVGEGT. The CDR3 sequence is 12 residues long. V shed 5 bases and J shed 0 bases, with 5 bases lying between them. The CDR3 nucleotides are TGTGCCAGCAGTGAAATCTCCTACGAGCAGTACTTC. Its protein is CASSEISYEQYF.

This clonotype has just a few counts. The chain links TRBV3-1 to TRBJ2-3; D is unresolved. The germline CDR1 and CDR2 sequences are LGHDT and YNNKEL (reference sequence). V dropped 4 bases and J dropped 6 bases, with 8 bases sitting between them. The CDR3 covers 12 residues. The CDR3 protein is CASSRYLDTQYF. The CDR3 coding sequence is TGTGCCAGCAGCCGTTACCTCGATACGCAGTATTTT.

This clonotype was found a few times. The chain uses TRBV4-1 and TRBJ2-1, with 9 bases fitting TRBD1. Germline V gene lookup returns CDR1 MGHRA and CDR2 YSYEKL. Unmatched junction bases numbered 11, after V lost 3 bases and J lost 8 bases. The CDR3 runs to 16 residues. The CDR3 spells CASSHLGTGKKHEQFF. The CDR3 region has the DNA TGCGCCAGCAGCCATTTAGGGACAGGGAAGAAACATGAGCAGTTCTTC.

This clonotype has just a few counts. This chain uses TRBV5-1 with TRBJ1-2; maybe TRBD1 (5 bases). This CDR3 has 18 amino acids. CDR1 is SGHRS and CDR2 is YFSETQ in the germline V gene. Trimming left V 4 bases short and J 7 bases short, with 29 bases between. The CDR3: CASSMDTSIRGSRGGYTF. The CDR3 DNA reads as TGCGCCAGCAGCATGGATACGTCTATAAGGGGCTCTCGGGGTGGCTACACCTTC.

The chain uses TRBV4-1 and TRBJ2-1, with unresolved D. The end of the DNA fits TRBJ2-7 better, so the J call may be wrong. CDR1 and CDR2 (germline): MGHRA, YSYEKL. CDR3 size: 12 residues. Here the CDR3 reads CASMGLYNEQYF. The DNA for the CDR3 is TGCGCCAGCATGGGCCTATACAATGAGCAGTACTTC.

The chain links TRBV6-1 to TRBJ1-1; D gene unclear. The ends were cut back, 3 bases at V and 9 bases at J, with 2 bases in the middle. This CDR3 is 9 amino acids long. Germline V gives CDR1 MNHNS, CDR2 SASEGT. The CDR3 loop reads CASSEKAFF. The DNA of the CDR3 is TGTGCCAGCAGTGAGAAAGCTTTCTTT.

This sequence joins TRBV4-3 and TRBJ1-2, with 8 bases that match TRBD1. Germline V CDR1 and CDR2: LGHNA, YSLEER. The CDR3 sequence is 15 residues long. Trimming took 0 bases from V and 8 from J; bases not matched to a gene: 8. The CDR3 sequence is CASSQEVQGALGYTF. The CDR3 nucleotides are TGCGCCAGCAGCCAAGAAGTGCAGGGGGCGCTCGGCTACACCTTC.